These 14 T cell receptor beta chains were all obtained from the same sample, sequenced in a study of metastatic and nonmetastatic thyroid tumors. Not a single patient had been given any form of treatment at any point before undergoing thyroid surgery. TCRdb re-called clones from the PCR reads using MiXCR. This sample has about 60,000 clones, with roughly 17% found just once. The sample comprised blood. The receptors shown here come from a male donor with papillary thyroid cancer or a benign thyroid nodule (not recorded which). Some clones in this sample may be carry-over from other donors' samples.

This clone is medium-sized within its sample. The V gene is TRBV12-3 or TRBV12-4, the J gene TRBJ2-1; tentatively, D is TRBD1 (6 bases). V gave up 3 bases and J gave up 2 bases, with 11 bases separating them. The CDR3 has 15 residues. CDR3 nucleotide sequence: TGTGCCAGCAGTTTCGGGACACCACCCTACAATGAGCAGTTCTTC. As protein: CASSFGTPPYNEQFF.

This clone appeared many times. Other DNA sequences in this sample translate to the same CDR3. This chain connects TRBV3-1 to TRBJ1-1; D uncertain. Trimming stripped 3 bases from V and 0 bases from J, with 8 bases between. The CDR3 length is 14 residues. Germline V gives CDR1 LGHDT, CDR2 YNNKEL (reference sequence). The CDR3 nucleotides are TGTGCCAGCAGCCAGGAGGTCATGAACACTGAAGCTTTCTTT. This encodes CASSQEVMNTEAFF.

This clone was seen a handful of times. A read error is possible here, since a much larger clone lies one base away. This chain joins TRBV2 and TRBJ2-6; D remains ambiguous. The CDR3 runs to 15 residues. Germline loops: CDR1 SNHLY, CDR2 FYNNEI. CDR3 DNA sequence: TGTGCCAGCAGTGTGCTGCCGCCTGGGTCCAACGTCCTGACTTTC. Its translation: CASSVLPPGSNVLTF.

This clone has a count of ten or more. The V gene is TRBV19, the J gene TRBJ1-1; weak D call: TRBD1 (6 bases). The V gene lost 3 bases and the J gene lost 7 bases, with 21 bases spanning the gap. Germline V gene lookup returns CDR1 LNHDA and CDR2 SQIVND (reference sequence). This CDR3 has 16 residues. CDR3 in DNA: TGTGCCAGTAGTATTCTGGGGGCGACGACAGAATATGAAGCTTTCTTT. It encodes CASSILGATTEYEAFF. Filled out from reference TRBV19 and TRBJ1-1, the complete variable domain reads DGGITQSPKYLFRKEGQNVTLSCEQNLNHDAMYWYRQDPGQGLRLIYYSQIVNDFQKGDIAEGYSVSREKKESFPLTVTSAQKNPTAFYLCASSILGATTEYEAFFGQGTRLTVV.

Ten or more counts support this clone. The rearrangement uses TRBV5-8 and TRBJ1-4; 10 bases match TRBD1. This CDR3 spans 15 amino acids. CDR1 SGHTS and CDR2 YDEGEE come from the germline V gene. With 0 bases clipped from V and 7 bases from J, the junction kept 3 bases outside the gene matches. The chain's CDR3 is CASSLGQGAVEKLFF. The CDR3, as DNA: TGTGCCAGCAGCTTGGGACAGGGGGCGGTTGAAAAACTGTTTTTT.

This clone was seen repeatedly, ten times or more. The V and J genes are TRBV3-1 and TRBJ1-2, with unresolved D. The V end lost 4 bases, the J end lost 1 base, and 13 bases lay between the germline ends. Germline V gene lookup returns CDR1 LGHDT and CDR2 YNNKEL (reference sequence). The CDR3 length is 15 residues. For the CDR3, the DNA is TGTGCCAGCAGCCTCTCCTCGGTGCTTAACTATGGCTACACCTTC. Its translation is CASSLSSVLNYGYTF.

The chain carries TRBV12-3 or TRBV12-4 and TRBJ1-2, with a possible D match to TRBD1 (5 bases). CDR3 length equals 14 residues. The germline V and J ends were trimmed by 3 bases and 4 bases, with 12 bases remaining between them. CDR3 bases: TGTGCCAGCAGTTTCGCAGGGTTGTTCTATGGCTACACCTTC. This codes for CASSFAGLFYGYTF.

The chain is built from TRBV11-2 and TRBJ2-1; D gene ambiguous. This CDR3 has 16 residues. Germline V gene data show CDR1 as SGHAT and CDR2 as FQNNGV. The V end was cut by 6 bases, the J end by 1 base, with 16 bases between. CDR3 region: CASRPCGDVSYNEQFF. In nucleotides, the CDR3 is TGTGCCAGCAGGCCTTGTGGGGATGTATCCTACAATGAGCAGTTCTTC.

This clone was recorded many times. J is TRBJ1-6 and V is TRBV2; 7 positions match TRBD1. This CDR3 contains 14 residues. Trimming removed 2 bases from V and 10 bases from J; junction bases left unmatched: 5. Germline CDR1 and CDR2: SNHLY and FYNNEI. The CDR3 protein is CASSERGRGSPLHF. The CDR3, as DNA: TGTGCCAGCAGTGAAAGGGGGCGTGGATCACCCCTCCACTTT.

This clone was observed many times. The chain joins TRBV4-2 to TRBJ2-1, with 13 bases that match TRBD2. With V trimmed by 0 bases and J by 2 bases, 4 bases remained unmatched. This CDR3 has 18 amino acids. Per the germline V gene, CDR1 is LGHNA and CDR2 is YNFKEQ. The CDR3 DNA is TGTGCCAGCAGCCAAGAAGTGACTAGCGGGGGGCCCTACAATGAGCAGTTCTTC. Translating gives CASSQEVTSGGPYNEQFF.

This clone was detected many times. V gene TRBV15 combines with J gene TRBJ2-3; D not certain. The CDR3 is made up of 13 amino acids. Germline values: CDR1 LNHNV, CDR2 YYDKDF (reference sequence). Trimming pared 5 bases from V and 6 bases from J, leaving 12 bases between. The CDR3, as DNA: TGTGCCACCAGCTTCCGGGCATCGGATACGCAGTATTTT. It is translated as CATSFRASDTQYF.

This clone has at least ten counts. V is TRBV2 and J is TRBJ2-1; 10 nucleotides match TRBD1. CDR3 length: 20 amino acids. Germline V gene lookup returns CDR1 SNHLY and CDR2 FYNNEI. V was clipped by 1 base and J by 0 bases; unmatched bases: 12. The CDR3: CASSEGWRQGATSSYNEQFF. CDR3 DNA sequence: TGTGCCAGCAGTGAAGGGTGGCGACAGGGGGCTACTAGCTCCTACAATGAGCAGTTCTTC.

This clone was counted between two and nine times. Since a much larger clone is just one base distant, this may be a read error. As DNA, the CDR3 is TGTGCCAGCAGCCACCCCCCGTCGGCCGGGGAGCTGTTTTTT. Its translation: CASSHPPSAGELFF. V is TRBV3-1 and J is TRBJ2-2; no firm D call. The CDR3 totals 14 residues. V lost 3 bases to trimming and J lost 6 bases, with 11 bases between them. Germline V gene sequence: CDR1 LGHDT, CDR2 YNNKEL (reference sequence).

The chain joins TRBV20-1 to TRBJ1-2, with no clear D. CDR3 length: 13 residues. Germline CDR1 reads DFQATT; CDR2 reads SNEGSKA (reference sequence). Trimming took off 3 bases at V and 0 bases at J, with 8 bases between the two ends. The CDR3: CSASVGANYGYTF. The CDR3 nucleotides are TGCAGTGCTAGTGTCGGAGCTAACTATGGCTACACCTTC.